The clone carrying this T cell receptor (beta chain) has only one observation. This entry is derived from a study of blood T cell repertoires in COVID-19. Study-wide background: From the United States, Italy and Spain came samples of acute and convalescent COVID-19. From T cells, B-cell-depleted T cells, or PBMCs came the material, which was cDNA or gDNA.

Original analysis: By means of reference gene primer amplification, nucleated cell counts were estimated. The table came from immunoSEQ multiplex PCR; TCRdb's copy has only in-frame clones and leaves some out. The V and J calls and clone size come from that table; D and trimming were worked out from the DNA. The sample holds 250,000 to 300,000 clones, roughly nine tenths seen once. This clonotype was obtained from a woman between 45 and 60 years old who had recovered from COVID-19. What was sequenced was peripheral blood.

The CDR3 spells CASSLNQRGAQDTQYF. CDR3 sequence (DNA): TGTGCCAGCAGCTTAAATCAGCGGGGGGCCCAAGATACGCAGTATTTT. V and J are TRBV7-2 and TRBJ2-3; 9 bases are shared with TRBD2. The V gene end was trimmed by 2 bases and the J gene end by 5 bases; junction bases not matched to a gene: 8. The germline CDR1 and CDR2 sequences are SGHTA and FQGNSA. The CDR3 has 16 residues. The complete variable domain, with remaining parts taken from reference TRBV7-2 and TRBJ2-3, reads GAGVSQSPSNKVTEKGKDVELRCDPISGHTALYWYRQSLGQGLEFLIYFQGNSAPDKSGLPSDRFSAERTGGSVSTLTIQRTQQEDSAVYLCASSLNQRGAQDTQYFGPGTRLTVL.